Following are 29 T cell receptor beta chains from one sample sequenced in a study of chemoradiotherapy in HPV16-positive cancers. The protocol was immunoSEQ multiplex PCR, while the TCRdb copy is restricted to in-frame clones and leaves out a portion. The data hold 950 or so clones, with around 88% observed a single time. The source material was tumor tissue, sampled from a patient who underwent chemoradiotherapy. These receptors originate from a human donor with HPV-associated anogenital cancer.

The V and J genes are TRBV20-1 and TRBJ1-2; TRBD1 matches 7 bases. V shed 5 bases, J shed 7 bases, and the junction held 4 bases outside the gene matches. There are 11 residues in the CDR3. Germline V gene lookup returns CDR1 DFQATT and CDR2 SNEGSKA (reference sequence). The CDR3 bases are TGCAGTGCTTACACAGGGGCTGGCTACACCTTC. It yields the protein CSAYTGAGYTF.

The genes are TRBV27 and TRBJ2-1, with D tentatively TRBD2 (5 bases). Per the germline V gene, CDR1 is MNHEY and CDR2 is SMNVEV (reference sequence). Trimming took off 0 bases at V and 8 bases at J, with 17 bases between the two ends. The CDR3 has 16 residues. The CDR3 bases are TGTGCCAGCAGTTTATCCATCCGGGGATGGTCAGATGAGCAGTTCTTC. It codes for CASSLSIRGWSDEQFF.

CDR3 DNA: TGTGCTAGTGGTTTGGCCGACGCAAAAGCTTTCTTT. Translating gives CASGLADAKAFF. The J gene is TRBJ1-1, the V gene TRBV12-5; D remains unclear. The germline V gene has CDR1 LGHNT and CDR2 FRNRAP. This CDR3 comprises 12 residues. Trimming pared 1 base from V and 9 bases from J, leaving 9 bases between.

This clone was counted a single time. The chain uses TRBV5-1 and TRBJ2-5; a weak D match, TRBD1 (5 bases). Germline V gene lookup returns CDR1 SGHRS and CDR2 YFSETQ. Deletions cut 2 bases from V and 4 bases from J, with 12 bases between. The CDR3 contains 14 residues. CDR3 loop: CASSFEGVRETQYF. The CDR3 DNA follows: TGCGCCAGCAGCTTCGAAGGGGTGAGAGAGACCCAGTACTTC.

The gene calls are TRBV27 and TRBJ2-1; TRBD1 aligns across 7 bases. Losses at the gene ends were 5 bases for V and 2 bases for J; bases not matched to a gene: 6. The CDR3 runs 15 residues. The germline V gene encodes CDR1 MNHEY and CDR2 SMNVEV (reference sequence). The chain's CDR3 is CASSETGTAYNEQFF. Written as DNA, the CDR3 is TGTGCCAGCAGTGAAACCGGGACAGCCTACAATGAGCAGTTCTTC.

The V call is TRBV30, the J call TRBJ1-2; TRBD1 is a possible D gene (5 bases). From germline, CDR1 is GTSNPN and CDR2 SVGIG (reference sequence). Trimming cost V 1 base and J 5 bases, with 11 bases left between them. The CDR3 spans 13 residues. In DNA, the CDR3 is TGTGCCTGGAGTGACCCCGGGGGGTATGGCTACACCTTC. Amino acids: CAWSDPGGYGYTF.

The rearrangement joins TRBV15 to TRBJ2-3; no reliable D call. Deletions cut 5 bases from V and 7 bases from J, with 10 bases between. Germline assignment: CDR1 LNHNV and CDR2 YYDKDF (reference sequence). The CDR3 loop spans 12 amino acids. Here the CDR3 DNA reads TGTGCCACCAGCCCTCCGTATTATACGCAGTATTTT. It yields the protein CATSPPYYTQYF.

In DNA form, the CDR3 reads TGTGCCATCAGTGACGAGGGGGTTAGCAATCAGCCCCAGCATTTT. It yields the protein CAISDEGVSNQPQHF. The genes are TRBV10-3 and TRBJ1-5, with D maybe TRBD1 (6 bases). The CDR3 extends over 15 amino acids. The germline V gene has CDR1 ENHRY and CDR2 SYGVKD. Trimming pared 3 bases from V and 0 bases from J, leaving 9 bases between.

J is TRBJ2-7 and V is TRBV13; TRBD1 is a possible D gene (6 bases). The CDR3 sequence is 14 residues long. The germline gives CDR1 PRHDT, CDR2 FYEKMQ (reference sequence). V was clipped by 5 bases and J by 2 bases, with 13 bases between them. The CDR3 is CASSHWGRTYEQYF. The CDR3 DNA is TGTGCCAGCAGCCACTGGGGGCGGACCTACGAGCAGTACTTC.

This clone appeared a few times. The chain links TRBV7-9 to TRBJ1-2; 7 bases fit TRBD1. The CDR3 contains 14 residues. V lost 1 base and J lost 8; bases outside the gene matches: 7. Per the germline V gene, CDR1 is SEHNR and CDR2 is FQNEAQ (reference sequence). The CDR3 coding sequence is TGTGCCAGCAGCTTAGATGTCACAGGGGTAGGCTACACCTTC. This sequence encodes CASSLDVTGVGYTF. The full variable domain, completed using reference TRBV7-9 and TRBJ1-2, is DTGVSQNPRHKITKRGQNVTFRCDPISEHNRLYWYRQTLGQGPEFLTYFQNEAQLEKSRLLSDRFSAERPKGSFSTLEIQRTEQGDSAMYLCASSLDVTGVGYTFGSGTRLTVV.

The chain uses TRBV9 and TRBJ1-5; D might be TRBD1 (5 bases). The germline V gene has CDR1 SGDLS and CDR2 YYNGEE. This CDR3 is built from 14 residues. Trimming took 0 bases from V and 10 from J, leaving 14 bases between them. The CDR3 DNA is TGTGCCAGCAGCGTAGAAATCTTGGGGGGTCCCCAGCATTTT. The encoded protein is CASSVEILGGPQHF.

V usage is TRBV6-4 and J usage is TRBJ2-3; maybe TRBD1 (6 bases). The CDR3 runs to 13 residues. Germline V gene sequence: CDR1 MRHNA, CDR2 SNTAGT. V was cut by 3 bases and J by 6 bases, with 10 bases left in between. The CDR3 region is CASSEQGLDTQYF. The CDR3 DNA is TGTGCCAGCAGTGAACAGGGTCTGGATACGCAGTATTTT.

This clone was seen a handful of times. This chain joins TRBV7-2 and TRBJ2-1; TRBD2 agrees at 10 bases. Per the germline V gene, CDR1 is SGHTA and CDR2 is FQGNSA. CDR3 length: 15 amino acids. J lost 10 bases, V lost 7 bases, and 13 bases had no gene match. CDR3 DNA sequence: TGTGCCAGCACCCAGCGGGCTAGCGGGGGACGAGAGCAGTTCTTC. Protein: CASTQRASGGREQFF.

J is TRBJ2-5 and V is TRBV5-1; D remains ambiguous. Germline V gene data show CDR1 as SGHRS and CDR2 as YFSETQ. This CDR3 spans 11 amino acids. The ends were cut back, 7 bases at V and 5 bases at J, with 9 bases in the middle. The CDR3 spells CASRDVETQYF. As DNA, the CDR3 is TGCGCCAGCCGAGACGTCGAGACCCAGTACTTC.

This chain joins TRBV13 and TRBJ2-7; 8 nucleotides agree with TRBD2. With 1 base clipped from V and 5 bases from J, the junction kept 7 bases outside the gene matches. The CDR3 loop spans 15 amino acids. CDR1 and CDR2 from the germline V gene are PRHDT and FYEKMQ (reference sequence). DNA for the CDR3: TGTGCCAGCAGCTTAGAGGCTAGCGGGTTCCACGAGCAGTACTTC. Translated: CASSLEASGFHEQYF.

This clone showed up just once. This sequence joins TRBV6-1 and TRBJ2-1; D is undetermined. Trimming cost V 0 bases and J 8 bases, with 5 bases left between them. Germline assignment: CDR1 MNHNS and CDR2 SASEGT. The CDR3 spans 12 residues. The CDR3 spells CASSEAHYEQFF. The CDR3 DNA follows: TGTGCCAGCAGTGAAGCACACTATGAGCAGTTCTTC.

The V and J genes are TRBV13 and TRBJ2-5; TRBD1 matches at 7 bases. V was pared by 4 bases and J by 3 bases, with 8 bases of the junction left unmatched. The CDR3 is 15 amino acids. Germline CDR1 and CDR2: PRHDT and FYEKMQ (reference sequence). CDR3 bases: TGTGCCAGCAGCTCAACGGGACAGTACGAAGAGACCCAGTACTTC. Translating gives CASSSTGQYEETQYF. Full variable domain (remainder filled in from reference TRBV13 and TRBJ2-5): AAGVIQSPRHLIKEKRETATLKCYPIPRHDTVYWYQQGPGQDPQFLISFYEKMQSDKGSIPDRFSAQQFSDYHSELNMSSLELGDSALYFCASSSTGQYEETQYFGPGTRLLVL.

This clone is categorized as large (0.1 to 1%). The chain carries TRBV28 and TRBJ2-7; tentatively, D is TRBD1 or TRBD2 (6 bases each). The V end was cut by 1 base, the J end by 4 bases, with 14 bases between. The CDR3 has 15 amino acids. Germline CDR1 MDHEN, CDR2 SYDVKM. The CDR3, as DNA: TGTGCCAGCAGTTTATTGGGGGGCGATCTTTACGAGCAGTACTTC. This encodes CASSLLGGDLYEQYF.

The chain carries TRBV4-1 and TRBJ1-4, with 7 bases aligning to TRBD1. Unmatched junction bases numbered 7, after V lost 2 bases and J lost 4 bases. CDR3 length: 16 amino acids. Germline V CDR1 and CDR2: MGHRA, YSYEKL. CDR3 amino acids: CASSQRGGQSNEKLFF. CDR3 sequence (DNA): TGCGCCAGCAGCCAAAGAGGGGGACAGAGTAATGAAAAACTGTTTTTT.

This chain links TRBV5-4 with TRBJ2-2; D may be TRBD1 or TRBD2 (5 bases each). Germline CDR1 reads SGHNT; CDR2 reads YYREEE (reference sequence). This CDR3 has 15 residues. Trimming pared 4 bases from V and 2 bases from J, leaving 12 bases between. CDR3 nucleotide sequence: TGTGCCAGCAGCCCGCCCGGGACCAACACCGGGGAGCTGTTTTTT. Translated: CASSPPGTNTGELFF.

The J gene is TRBJ2-4, the V gene TRBV4-2; a possible D gene is TRBD1 (6 bases). Trimming removed 1 base from V and 3 bases from J, with 22 bases in between. Germline assignment: CDR1 LGHNA and CDR2 YNFKEQ. The CDR3 spans 19 residues. The CDR3 DNA reads as TGTGCCAGCAGCCAAGGGGCTAGCACAGGGTCTCTGGACAAAAACATTCAGTACTTC. Protein: CASSQGASTGSLDKNIQYF.

The gene calls are TRBV5-1 and TRBJ1-2; a possible D gene is TRBD1 (6 bases). The CDR3 is 15 residues long. CDR1 is SGHRS, CDR2 YFSETQ, per germline. Deletions cut 4 bases from V and 1 base from J, with 14 bases between. CDR3 coding DNA: TGCGCCAGCAGCGCCCCGGACAGCGGTAACTATGGCTACACCTTC. Protein: CASSAPDSGNYGYTF.

V gene TRBV5-6 combines with J gene TRBJ2-1; D not resolved. This CDR3 is 12 amino acids long. V shed 4 bases and J shed 4 bases, with 6 bases lying between them. Germline CDR1 reads SGHDT; CDR2 reads YYEEEE. The CDR3 nucleotides read TGTGCCAGCAGCCGCGGATACAATGAGCAGTTCTTC. This codes for CASSRGYNEQFF.

This chain uses TRBV5-4 with TRBJ2-3; a possible D gene is TRBD2 (6 bases). CDR1 and CDR2 from the germline V gene are SGHNT and YYREEE (reference sequence). Deletions cut 4 bases from V and 0 bases from J, with 6 bases between. The CDR3 is 13 amino acids. The CDR3 DNA follows: TGTGCCAGCAGCGGGACTAGCACAGATACGCAGTATTTT. This translates into CASSGTSTDTQYF.

This chain uses TRBV29-1 with TRBJ1-4, with a weak D call TRBD1 (5 bases). Deletions cut 4 bases from V and 5 bases from J, with 11 bases between. The CDR3 is made up of 13 amino acids. Germline CDR1 reads SQVTM; CDR2 reads ANQGSEA. The CDR3 here is CSVGGRVNEKLFF. The CDR3 DNA sequence: TGCAGCGTTGGTGGCAGGGTAAATGAAAAACTGTTTTTT.

This clone was observed once. This chain links TRBV18 with TRBJ1-4; 7 nucleotides agree with TRBD1. CDR1 KGHSH and CDR2 LQKENI come from the germline V gene. J gave up 6 bases and V 0 bases, and 7 bases lay outside the gene matches. This CDR3 region has 16 residues. In DNA form, the CDR3 reads TGTGCCAGCTCACCACCTAACAGGGGCCGTCATGAAAAACTGTTTTTT. Amino acids: CASSPPNRGRHEKLFF.

V is TRBV7-2 and J is TRBJ2-1; 8 bases align to TRBD2. V lost 5 bases, J lost 7 bases, and 10 bases stayed unmatched. The CDR3 has 15 residues. Germline V gene lookup returns CDR1 SGHTA and CDR2 FQGNSA. For the CDR3, the DNA is TGTGCCAGCAGCGTCGGGGGGGCCGGGAAGAATGAGCAGTTCTTC. It codes for CASSVGGAGKNEQFF.

This chain joins TRBV5-6 and TRBJ1-1; D not certain. The CDR3 has 14 residues. The ends were cut back, 0 bases at V and 6 bases at J, with 12 bases in the middle. Germline CDR1 SGHDT, CDR2 YYEEEE. The CDR3 reads CASSLAVGISEAFF. Written as DNA, the CDR3 is TGTGCCAGCAGCTTGGCCGTCGGGATTTCTGAAGCTTTCTTT.

The V and J genes are TRBV27 and TRBJ2-1; perhaps TRBD1 as D (5 bases). V was trimmed by 3 bases and J by 3 bases, leaving 9 bases between them. This CDR3 region has 14 residues. Germline values: CDR1 MNHEY, CDR2 SMNVEV (reference sequence). The DNA of the CDR3 is TGTGCCAGCAGTTTGCAGACAGTCTACAATGAGCAGTTCTTC. Amino acids: CASSLQTVYNEQFF.